This T cell receptor beta chain was obtained from a study of CD8 T cells in ankylosing spondylitis. Via MiXCR, TCRdb re-called the 5' RACE reads, giving one row per CDR3 protein. The sample lists around 890,000 distinct CDR3 sequences; 10% to 15% were seen once. V gave up 1 base and J gave up 0 bases, with 16 bases separating them. Per germline, CDR1 SGHRS and CDR2 YFSETQ. This CDR3 is 18 amino acids long. General study results and limits: Within ankylosing spondylitis blood, a TCR beta motif made up of seven or eight highly homologous variants appeared to be characteristic. Relatively scarce in peripheral blood, disease-linked clones were CD8+. From matched ankylosing spondylitis synovial fluid, disease-linked clones were reportedly recovered at significantly enriched levels.

A word on this clonotype: Its antigen is unknown.

This sequence was found in a male donor with ankylosing spondylitis. The V gene is TRBV5-1, the J gene TRBJ1-4, with a weak D call TRBD1 (6 bases). The sample consisted of blood, either unsorted or a sorted T cell fraction (not recorded which). CDR3 region: CASSLTGQGPATNEKLFF. The CDR3 coding sequence is TGCGCCAGCAGCTTGACCGGGCAGGGGCCTGCAACTAATGAAAAACTGTTTTTT.